This T cell receptor (beta chain) was found in a study of T cells in Graves' hyperthyroidism and ophthalmopathy. The table lists this clonotype with many counts. Germline trimming cut 5 bases from V and 4 bases from J; bases unmatched to any gene: 7. CDR1 is SGHAT and CDR2 is FQNNGV in the germline V gene. The length of the CDR3 is 16 residues. No ophthalmopathy progression within 18 months constituted stable Graves' hyperthyroidism. Patients were aged 18 to 65, had disease duration under 2 months, and had newly diagnosed hyperthyroidism. Patients with uncontrolled infections, other autoimmune diseases, pregnancy or lactation were excluded. RNA transcripts served as the template for amplifying TCR beta CDR3 regions. During a first-round RT-PCR of the TCR CDR3, the HTBI primer set was used. A single record per CDR3 protein comes from TCRdb applying MiXCR to the multiplex PCR reads. Of hundreds of thousands of distinct CDR3 sequences in the sample, around 15% are singletons; the top ten hold roughly 10%.

The sequencing input was blood. J is TRBJ2-6 and V is TRBV11-2; 8 nucleotides line up with TRBD1. The receptor's source is a woman aged 18 to 35 with Graves' hyperthyroidism. CDR3 sequence: CASSPRQGTGANVLTF. CDR3 DNA: TGTGCCAGCAGCCCCCGACAGGGGACGGGGGCCAACGTCCTGACTTTC.